The clone carrying this T cell receptor beta chain has a single count. Germline V gene lookup returns CDR1 SGHKS and CDR2 YYEKEE (reference sequence). The V and J ends lost 7 bases and 3 bases respectively, with 10 bases between them. This CDR3 is built from 12 residues. The entry originates in a study of cytotoxic CD8 clonotypes in ibrutinib-treated CLL. Looking at the study overall: With a range of 6 to 36, the median treatment time before response samples were taken was roughly twelve months. Productive templates averaged around 260,000 per sample, and productive rearrangements 85,000 to 100,000.

Here immunoSEQ multiplex PCR was the method, and the copy in TCRdb shows in-frame clones only, minus some. The repertoire includes roughly 60,000 clones, approximately 71% of them detected once, and about 40% sits in the top ten. The TCR sequence derives from a human donor with chronic lymphocytic leukemia. The sample consisted of PBMCs, taken after 12 months of ibrutinib treatment. The V and J genes are TRBV5-5 and TRBJ1-2; D may be TRBD1 (5 bases). The CDR3 DNA reads TGTGCCAGCGGAGGGGCAGACTATGGCTACACCTTC. Translation gives CASGGADYGYTF.